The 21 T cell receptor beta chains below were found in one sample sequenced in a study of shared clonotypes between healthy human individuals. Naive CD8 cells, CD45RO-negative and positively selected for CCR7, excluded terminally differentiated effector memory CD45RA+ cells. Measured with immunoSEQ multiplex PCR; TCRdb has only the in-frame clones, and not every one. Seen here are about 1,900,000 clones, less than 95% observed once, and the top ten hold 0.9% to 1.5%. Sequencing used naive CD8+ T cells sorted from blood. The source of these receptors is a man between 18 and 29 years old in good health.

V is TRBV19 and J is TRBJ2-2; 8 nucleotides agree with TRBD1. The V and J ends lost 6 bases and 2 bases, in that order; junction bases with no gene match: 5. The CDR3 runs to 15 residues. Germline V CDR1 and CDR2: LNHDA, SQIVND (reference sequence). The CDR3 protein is CASREDRENTGELFF. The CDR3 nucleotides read TGTGCCAGTAGGGAGGACAGGGAAAACACCGGGGAGCTGTTTTTT.

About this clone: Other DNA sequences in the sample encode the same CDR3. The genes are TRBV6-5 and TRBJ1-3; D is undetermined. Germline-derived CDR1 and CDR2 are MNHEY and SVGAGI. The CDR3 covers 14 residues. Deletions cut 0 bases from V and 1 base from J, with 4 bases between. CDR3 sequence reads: CASSYSGSGNTIYF. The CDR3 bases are TGTGCCAGCAGTTACTCTGGTTCTGGAAACACCATATATTTT.

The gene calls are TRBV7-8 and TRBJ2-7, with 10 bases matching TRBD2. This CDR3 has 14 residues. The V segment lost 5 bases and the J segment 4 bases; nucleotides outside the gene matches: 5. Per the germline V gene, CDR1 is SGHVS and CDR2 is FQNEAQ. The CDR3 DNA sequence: TGTGCCAGCAGCCCTCCGGGACTAGCGTACGAGCAGTACTTC. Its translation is CASSPPGLAYEQYF. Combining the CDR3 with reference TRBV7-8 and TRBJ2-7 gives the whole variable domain GAGVSQSPRYKVAKRGQDVALRCDPISGHVSLFWYQQALGQGPEFLTYFQNEAQLDKSGLPSDRFFAERPEGSVSTLKIQRTQQEDSAVYLCASSPPGLAYEQYFGPGTRLTVT.

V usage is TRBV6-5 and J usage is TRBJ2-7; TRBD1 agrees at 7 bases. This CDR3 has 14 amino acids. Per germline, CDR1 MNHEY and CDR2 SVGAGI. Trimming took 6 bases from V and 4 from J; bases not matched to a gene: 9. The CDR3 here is CASSLDRAGYEQYF. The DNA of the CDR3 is TGTGCCAGCAGCCTTGACAGGGCTGGATACGAGCAGTACTTC.

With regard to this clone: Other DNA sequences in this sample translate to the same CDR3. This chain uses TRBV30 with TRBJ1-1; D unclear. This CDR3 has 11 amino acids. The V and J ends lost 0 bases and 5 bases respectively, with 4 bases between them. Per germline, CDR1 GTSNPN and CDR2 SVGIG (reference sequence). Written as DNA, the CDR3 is TGTGCCTGGAGTGTGGGAACTGAAGCTTTCTTT. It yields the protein CAWSVGTEAFF.

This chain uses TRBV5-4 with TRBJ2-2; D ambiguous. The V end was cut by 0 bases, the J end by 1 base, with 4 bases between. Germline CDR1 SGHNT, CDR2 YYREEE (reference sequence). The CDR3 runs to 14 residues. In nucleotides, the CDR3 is TGTGCCAGCAGCTTGGACAGGAACACCGGGGAGCTGTTTTTT. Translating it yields CASSLDRNTGELFF.

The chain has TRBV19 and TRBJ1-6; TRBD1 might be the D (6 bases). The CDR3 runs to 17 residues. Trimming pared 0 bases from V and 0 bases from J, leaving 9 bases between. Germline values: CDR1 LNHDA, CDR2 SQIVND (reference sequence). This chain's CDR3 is CASSIEGQSSYNSPLHF. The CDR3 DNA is TGTGCCAGTAGTATAGAAGGACAGAGCTCCTATAATTCACCCCTCCACTTT.

This CDR3 reads CASGPVPGQGETQYF. The CDR3 bases are TGTGCCAGCGGCCCCGTCCCGGGACAGGGGGAGACCCAGTACTTC. This chain uses TRBV27 with TRBJ2-5; TRBD1 matches 10 bases. The CDR3 has 15 residues. CDR1 MNHEY and CDR2 SMNVEV come from the germline V gene (reference sequence). The junction had 11 bases not matched to a gene; V was cut back by 8 bases and J by 5 bases.

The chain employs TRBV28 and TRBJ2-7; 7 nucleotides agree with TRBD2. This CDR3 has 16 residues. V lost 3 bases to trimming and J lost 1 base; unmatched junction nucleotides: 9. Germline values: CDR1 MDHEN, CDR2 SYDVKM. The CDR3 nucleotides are TGTGCCAGCAGTTTTGGGTTCACGGGAGGATCCTACGAGCAGTACTTC. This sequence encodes CASSFGFTGGSYEQYF.

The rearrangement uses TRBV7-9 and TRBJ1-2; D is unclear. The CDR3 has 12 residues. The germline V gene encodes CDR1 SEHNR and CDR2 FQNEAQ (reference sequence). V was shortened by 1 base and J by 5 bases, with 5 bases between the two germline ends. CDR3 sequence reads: CASSLGEYGYTF. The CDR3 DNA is TGTGCCAGCAGCTTAGGGGAGTATGGCTACACCTTC.

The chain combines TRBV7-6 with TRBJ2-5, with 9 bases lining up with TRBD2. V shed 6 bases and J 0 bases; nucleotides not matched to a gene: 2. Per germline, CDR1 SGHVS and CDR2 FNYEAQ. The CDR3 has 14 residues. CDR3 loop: CASRLAGYQETQYF. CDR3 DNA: TGTGCCAGCAGGCTAGCGGGGTACCAAGAGACCCAGTACTTC.

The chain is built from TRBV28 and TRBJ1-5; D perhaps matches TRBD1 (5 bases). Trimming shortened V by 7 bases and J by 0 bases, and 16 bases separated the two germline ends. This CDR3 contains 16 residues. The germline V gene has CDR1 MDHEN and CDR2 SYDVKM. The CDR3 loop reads CASIALQVNSNQPQHF. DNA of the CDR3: TGTGCCAGCATTGCCTTACAGGTTAATAGCAATCAGCCCCAGCATTTT.

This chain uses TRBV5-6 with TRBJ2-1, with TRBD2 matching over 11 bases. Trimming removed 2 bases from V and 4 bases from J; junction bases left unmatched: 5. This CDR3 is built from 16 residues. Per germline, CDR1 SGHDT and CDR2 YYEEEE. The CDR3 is CASSLGTSGIYNEQFF. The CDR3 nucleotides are TGTGCCAGCAGCTTAGGGACTAGCGGAATATACAATGAGCAGTTCTTC.

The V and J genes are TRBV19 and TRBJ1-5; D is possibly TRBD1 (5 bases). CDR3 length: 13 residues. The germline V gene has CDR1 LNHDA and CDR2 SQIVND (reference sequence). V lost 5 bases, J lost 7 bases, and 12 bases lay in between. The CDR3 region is CASSGALEQPQHF. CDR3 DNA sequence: TGTGCCAGTAGTGGGGCTCTAGAGCAGCCCCAGCATTTT.

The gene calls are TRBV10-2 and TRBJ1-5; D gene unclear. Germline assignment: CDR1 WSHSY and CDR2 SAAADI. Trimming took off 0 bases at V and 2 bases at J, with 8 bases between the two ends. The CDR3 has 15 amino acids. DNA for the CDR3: TGCGCCAGCAGTGAGTCGAGGAACGGCAATCAGCCCCAGCATTTT. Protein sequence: CASSESRNGNQPQHF.

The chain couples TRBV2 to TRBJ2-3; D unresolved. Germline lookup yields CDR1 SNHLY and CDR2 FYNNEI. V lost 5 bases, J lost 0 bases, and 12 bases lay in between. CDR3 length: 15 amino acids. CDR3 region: CASSYPGSSTDTQYF. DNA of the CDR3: TGTGCCAGCAGTTACCCCGGATCCAGCACAGATACGCAGTATTTT.

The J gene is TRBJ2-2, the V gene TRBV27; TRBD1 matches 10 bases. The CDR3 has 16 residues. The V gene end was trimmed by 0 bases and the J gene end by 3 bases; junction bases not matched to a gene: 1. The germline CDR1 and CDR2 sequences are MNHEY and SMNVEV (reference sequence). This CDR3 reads CASSLSGTGDTGELFF. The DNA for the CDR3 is TGTGCCAGCAGTTTATCCGGGACAGGGGACACCGGGGAGCTGTTTTTT.

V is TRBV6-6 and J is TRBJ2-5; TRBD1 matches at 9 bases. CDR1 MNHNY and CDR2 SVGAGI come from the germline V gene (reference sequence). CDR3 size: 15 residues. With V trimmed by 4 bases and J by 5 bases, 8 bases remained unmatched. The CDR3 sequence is CASSSTTGGGETQYF. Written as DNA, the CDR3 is TGTGCCAGCAGTTCCACGACAGGGGGTGGGGAGACCCAGTACTTC.

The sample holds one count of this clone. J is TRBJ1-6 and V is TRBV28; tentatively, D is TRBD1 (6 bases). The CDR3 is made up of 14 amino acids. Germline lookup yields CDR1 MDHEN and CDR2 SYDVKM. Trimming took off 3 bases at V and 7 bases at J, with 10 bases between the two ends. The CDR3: CASSFQGNNSPLHF. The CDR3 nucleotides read TGTGCCAGCAGTTTTCAGGGGAACAATTCACCCCTCCACTTT.

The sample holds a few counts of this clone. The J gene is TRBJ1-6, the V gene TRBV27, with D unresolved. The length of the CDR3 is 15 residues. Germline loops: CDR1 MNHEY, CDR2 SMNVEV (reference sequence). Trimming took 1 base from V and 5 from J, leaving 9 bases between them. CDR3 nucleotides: TGTGCCAGCAGTTTATTCGTCCCCGATAATTCACCCCTCCACTTT. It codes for CASSLFVPDNSPLHF.

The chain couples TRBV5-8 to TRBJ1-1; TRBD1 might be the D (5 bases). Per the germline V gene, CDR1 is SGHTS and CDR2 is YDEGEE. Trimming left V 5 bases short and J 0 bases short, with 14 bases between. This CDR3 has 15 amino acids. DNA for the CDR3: TGTGCCAGCAGTTTCCGGGGGTGGATGAACACTGAAGCTTTCTTT. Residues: CASSFRGWMNTEAFF.